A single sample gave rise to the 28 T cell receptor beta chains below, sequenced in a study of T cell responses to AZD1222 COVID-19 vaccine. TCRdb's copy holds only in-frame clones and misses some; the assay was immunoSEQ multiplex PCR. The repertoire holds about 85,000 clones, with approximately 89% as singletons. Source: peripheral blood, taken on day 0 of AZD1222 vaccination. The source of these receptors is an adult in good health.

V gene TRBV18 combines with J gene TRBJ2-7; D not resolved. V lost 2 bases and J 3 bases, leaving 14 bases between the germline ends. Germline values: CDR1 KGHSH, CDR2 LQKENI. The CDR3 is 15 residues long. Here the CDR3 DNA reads TGTGCCAGCTCACCAGAGTTGTCGGGCCGCTACGAGCAGTACTTC. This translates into CASSPELSGRYEQYF.

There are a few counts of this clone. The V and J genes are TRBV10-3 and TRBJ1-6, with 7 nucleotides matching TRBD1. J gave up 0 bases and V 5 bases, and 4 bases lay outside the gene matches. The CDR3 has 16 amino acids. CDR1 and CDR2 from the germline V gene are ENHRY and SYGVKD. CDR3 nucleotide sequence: TGTGCCATCAGTAGGGGACAGAGCTCCTATAATTCACCCCTCCACTTT. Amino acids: CAISRGQSSYNSPLHF.

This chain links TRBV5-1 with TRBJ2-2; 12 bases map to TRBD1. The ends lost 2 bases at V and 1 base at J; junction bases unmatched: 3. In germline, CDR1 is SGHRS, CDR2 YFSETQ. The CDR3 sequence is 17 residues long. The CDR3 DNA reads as TGCGCCAGCAGCTTTGGGACAGGGGGCTGGAACACCGGGGAGCTGTTTTTT. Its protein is CASSFGTGGWNTGELFF.

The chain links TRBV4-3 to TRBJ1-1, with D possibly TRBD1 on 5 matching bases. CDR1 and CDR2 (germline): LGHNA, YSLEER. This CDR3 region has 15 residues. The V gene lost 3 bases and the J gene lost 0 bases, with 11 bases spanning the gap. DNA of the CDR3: TGCGCCAGCAGCCAGGCCGGGACCCTGAACACTGAAGCTTTCTTT. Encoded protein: CASSQAGTLNTEAFF.

The CDR3 coding sequence is TGTGCCAGCAGGACTCCGGGCCTCTCTGGAAACACCATATATTTT. The encoded protein is CASRTPGLSGNTIYF. V usage is TRBV28 and J usage is TRBJ1-3; D gene uncertain. This CDR3 region has 15 residues. CDR1 is MDHEN and CDR2 is SYDVKM in the germline V gene. V was shortened by 6 bases and J by 0 bases, with 12 bases between the two germline ends.

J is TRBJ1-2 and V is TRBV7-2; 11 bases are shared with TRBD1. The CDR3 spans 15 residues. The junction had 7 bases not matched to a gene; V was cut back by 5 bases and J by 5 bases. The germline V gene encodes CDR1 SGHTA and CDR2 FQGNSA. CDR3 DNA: TGTGCCAGCAGCCCCGGGACAGGGGGAGGATATGGCTACACCTTC. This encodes CASSPGTGGGYGYTF.

The CDR3 DNA is TGCAGCGTCGGGACAGCGGATCGAACTGAAGCTTTCTTT. As protein: CSVGTADRTEAFF. The V gene is TRBV29-1, the J gene TRBJ1-1; 7 bases map to TRBD1. The V and J ends lost 6 bases and 5 bases, in that order; junction bases with no gene match: 9. The CDR3 consists of 13 residues. CDR1 is SQVTM, CDR2 ANQGSEA, per germline.

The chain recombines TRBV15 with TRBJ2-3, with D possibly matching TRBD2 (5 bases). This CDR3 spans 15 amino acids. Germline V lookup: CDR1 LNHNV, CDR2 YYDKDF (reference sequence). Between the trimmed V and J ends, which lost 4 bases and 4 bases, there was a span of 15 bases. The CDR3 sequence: CATSTIAILADTQYF. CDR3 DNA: TGTGCCACCAGCACAATAGCGATTCTGGCAGATACGCAGTATTTT.

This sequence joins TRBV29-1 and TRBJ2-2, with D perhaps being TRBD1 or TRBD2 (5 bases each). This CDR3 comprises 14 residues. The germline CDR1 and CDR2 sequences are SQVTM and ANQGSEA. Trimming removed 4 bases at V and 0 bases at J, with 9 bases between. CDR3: CSVVRGTNTGELFF. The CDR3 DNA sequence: TGCAGCGTTGTACGGGGCACGAACACCGGGGAGCTGTTTTTT.

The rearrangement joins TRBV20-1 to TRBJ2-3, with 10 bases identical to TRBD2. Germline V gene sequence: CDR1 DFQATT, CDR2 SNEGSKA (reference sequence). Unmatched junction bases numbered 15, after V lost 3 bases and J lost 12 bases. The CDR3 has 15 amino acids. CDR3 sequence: CSASPSGRGRVGQYF. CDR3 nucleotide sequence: TGCAGTGCTAGTCCCAGCGGGAGGGGAAGGGTGGGCCAGTATTTT.

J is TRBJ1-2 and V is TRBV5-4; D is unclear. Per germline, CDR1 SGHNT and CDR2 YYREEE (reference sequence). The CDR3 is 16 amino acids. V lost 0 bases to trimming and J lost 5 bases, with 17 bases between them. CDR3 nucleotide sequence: TGTGCCAGCAGCTTGGGGATGGAGGGTTCGGCTTATGGCTACACCTTC. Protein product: CASSLGMEGSAYGYTF.

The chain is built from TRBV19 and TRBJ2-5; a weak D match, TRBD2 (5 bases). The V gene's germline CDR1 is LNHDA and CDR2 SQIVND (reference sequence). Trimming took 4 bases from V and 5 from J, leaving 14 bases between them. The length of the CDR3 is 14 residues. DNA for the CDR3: TGTGCCAGTAGTAGCACCGGGATGCAGGAGACCCAGTACTTC. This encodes CASSSTGMQETQYF.

The CDR3 DNA sequence: TGTGCCAGCAGTGAGGACAGGGAGAGCAATCAGCCCCAGCATTTT. Translating gives CASSEDRESNQPQHF. The chain joins TRBV6-1 to TRBJ1-5; 8 nucleotides align to TRBD1. With 3 bases clipped from V and 1 base from J, the junction kept 2 bases outside the gene matches. The CDR3 length is 15 residues. Germline CDR1 MNHNS, CDR2 SASEGT.

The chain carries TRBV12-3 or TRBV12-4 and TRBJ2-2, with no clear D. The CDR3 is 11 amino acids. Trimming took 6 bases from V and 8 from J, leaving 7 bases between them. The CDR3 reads CASRTRGELFF. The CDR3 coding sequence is TGTGCCAGCAGGACCAGGGGGGAGCTGTTTTTT.

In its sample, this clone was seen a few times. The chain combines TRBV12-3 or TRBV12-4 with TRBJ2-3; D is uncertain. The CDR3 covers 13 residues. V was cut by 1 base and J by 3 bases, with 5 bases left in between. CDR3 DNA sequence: TGTGCCAGCAGTTTAGGGATAACAGATACGCAGTATTTT. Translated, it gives CASSLGITDTQYF.

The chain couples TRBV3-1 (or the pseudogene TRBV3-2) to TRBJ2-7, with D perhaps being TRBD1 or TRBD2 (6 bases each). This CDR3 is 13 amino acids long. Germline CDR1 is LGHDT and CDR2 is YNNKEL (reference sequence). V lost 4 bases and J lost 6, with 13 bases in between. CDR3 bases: TGTGCCAGCAGCCCCGTCGAGGGGGGCGAGCAGTACTTC. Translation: CASSPVEGGEQYF.

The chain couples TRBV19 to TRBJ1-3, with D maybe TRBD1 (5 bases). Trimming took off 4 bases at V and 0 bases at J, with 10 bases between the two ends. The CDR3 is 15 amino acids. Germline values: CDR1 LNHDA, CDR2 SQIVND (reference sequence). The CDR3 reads CASSTRQSSGNTIYF. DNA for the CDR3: TGTGCCAGTAGTACCCGACAGTCCTCTGGAAACACCATATATTTT.

CDR3 DNA: TGTGCCAGCAGTTCAGGGGGCGCGGGCTATGGCTACACCTTC. This encodes CASSSGGAGYGYTF. The chain links TRBV6-5 to TRBJ1-2, with TRBD1 matching over 8 bases. The V and J ends lost 4 bases and 4 bases, in that order; junction bases with no gene match: 5. From germline, CDR1 is MNHEY and CDR2 SVGAGI. The CDR3 runs to 14 residues.

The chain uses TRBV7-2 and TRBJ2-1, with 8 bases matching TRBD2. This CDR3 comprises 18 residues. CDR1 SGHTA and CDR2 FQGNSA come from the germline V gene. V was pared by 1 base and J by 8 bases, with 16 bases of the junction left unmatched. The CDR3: CASSLESRPRGGPDEQFF. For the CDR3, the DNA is TGTGCCAGCAGCTTAGAATCCCGCCCTCGGGGGGGCCCGGATGAGCAGTTCTTC.

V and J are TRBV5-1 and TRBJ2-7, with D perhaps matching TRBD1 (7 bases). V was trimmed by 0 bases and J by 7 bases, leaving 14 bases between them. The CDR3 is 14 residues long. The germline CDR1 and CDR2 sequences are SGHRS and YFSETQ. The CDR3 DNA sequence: TGCGCCAGCAGCTTGGCAGGGGGAGGTATTGAGCAGTACTTC. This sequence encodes CASSLAGGGIEQYF.

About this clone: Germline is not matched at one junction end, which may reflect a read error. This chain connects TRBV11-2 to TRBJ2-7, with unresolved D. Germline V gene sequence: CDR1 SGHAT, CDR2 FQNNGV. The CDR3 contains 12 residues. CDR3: CASSLYGSLPGF. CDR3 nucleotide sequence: TGTGCCAGCAGCTTGTACGGGTCTCTCCCTGGGTTC.

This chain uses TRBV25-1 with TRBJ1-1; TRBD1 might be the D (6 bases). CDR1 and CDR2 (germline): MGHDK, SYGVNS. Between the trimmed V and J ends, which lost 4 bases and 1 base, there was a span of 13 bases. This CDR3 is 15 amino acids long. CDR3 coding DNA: TGTGCCAGCAGTGCCCGACAGGACAAGAACACTGAAGCTTTCTTT. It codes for CASSARQDKNTEAFF.

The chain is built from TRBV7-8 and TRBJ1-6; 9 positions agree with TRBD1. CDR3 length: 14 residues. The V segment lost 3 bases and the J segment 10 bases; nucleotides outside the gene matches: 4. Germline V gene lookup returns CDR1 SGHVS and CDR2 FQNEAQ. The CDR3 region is CASSLDRGWSPLHF. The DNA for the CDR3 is TGTGCCAGCAGCTTGGACAGGGGATGGTCACCCCTCCACTTT.

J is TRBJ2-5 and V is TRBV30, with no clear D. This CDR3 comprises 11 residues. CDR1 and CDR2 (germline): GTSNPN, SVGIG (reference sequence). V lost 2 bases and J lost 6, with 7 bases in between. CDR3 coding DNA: TGTGCCTGGAGTCTTTTGAAGACCCAGTACTTC. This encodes CAWSLLKTQYF.

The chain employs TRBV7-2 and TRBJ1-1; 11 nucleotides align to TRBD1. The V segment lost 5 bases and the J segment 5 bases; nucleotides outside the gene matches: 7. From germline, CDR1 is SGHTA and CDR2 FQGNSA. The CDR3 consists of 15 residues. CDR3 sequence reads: CASSPGTGGKTEAFF. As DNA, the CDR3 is TGTGCCAGCAGCCCTGGGACAGGGGGTAAGACTGAAGCTTTCTTT.

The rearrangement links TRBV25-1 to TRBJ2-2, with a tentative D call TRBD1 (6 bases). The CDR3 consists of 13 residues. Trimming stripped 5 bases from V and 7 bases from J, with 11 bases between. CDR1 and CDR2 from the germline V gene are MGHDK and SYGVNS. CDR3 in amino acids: CASSNQGYGELFF. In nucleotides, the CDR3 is TGTGCCAGCAGTAACCAGGGGTACGGGGAGCTGTTTTTT.

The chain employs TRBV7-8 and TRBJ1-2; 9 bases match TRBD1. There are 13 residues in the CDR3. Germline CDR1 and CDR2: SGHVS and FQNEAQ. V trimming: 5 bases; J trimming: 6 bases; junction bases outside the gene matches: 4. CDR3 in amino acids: CASSQQGADGYTF. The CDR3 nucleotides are TGTGCCAGCAGCCAACAGGGGGCTGATGGCTACACCTTC.

The CDR3 region is CASQDTGELFF. CDR3 DNA: TGTGCCAGCCAAGACACCGGGGAGCTGTTTTTT. The chain joins TRBV3-1 (or the pseudogene TRBV3-2) to TRBJ2-2; D is ambiguous. Trimming took off 8 bases at V and 3 bases at J, with 4 bases between the two ends. The CDR3 has 11 residues. Germline-derived CDR1 and CDR2 are LGHDT and YNNKEL (reference sequence).